The T cell receptor (beta chain) described here comes from a study of metastatic and nonmetastatic thyroid tumors. The wider study: Malignant and benign thyroid patients had repertoires compared in peripheral blood and tumor or nodule tissue.

Study-wide results and limits: Malignant thyroid tumors reportedly exceeded benign nodules significantly in TCR beta diversity, with the difference appearing in blood and tumor.

Original processing methods: Clinicopathological groups of papillary thyroid cancer showed CDR3 differences that were used to build a distant-metastasis classifier. TCRdb redid the clone calls on the PCR reads using MiXCR. It is TCRdb's table, rather than the study itself, that gives the V and J calls and clone size. This sample has about 16,000 clones, with about 31% found just once. Trimming removed 4 bases at V and 1 base at J, with 9 bases between. The CDR3 length is 13 residues. The germline CDR1 and CDR2 sequences are SQVTM and ANQGSEA. This clone was seen many times. Its antigen is unidentified. All patients were untreated before thyroid surgery.

This sequence joins TRBV29-1 and TRBJ2-3; possible D gene TRBD2, 6 bases. The origin of this receptor is a male donor with papillary thyroid cancer or a benign thyroid nodule (not recorded which). Some clones in this sample may be carry-over from other donors' samples. Sequencing used tumor tissue. CDR3 coding DNA: TGCAGCGTTGGCGGGACCGGCACAGATACGCAGTATTTT. This codes for CSVGGTGTDTQYF.